The 9 T cell receptor beta chains reported below all come from one sample, sequenced in a study of vaccination and CD4 T cells after COVID-19. The study sequenced cultured CD4+ T cell DNA using the Oncomine TCR Beta short-read assay. TCRdb independently ran MiXCR on the PCR reads; one entry per CDR3 protein. The sample shows about 20,000 distinct CDR3 sequences, roughly 55% of them seen only once. These receptors lack a known antigen. Treatment in this sample: approximately 10-day PBMC culture with coronavirus spike peptide pools or control peptides (ViraFEST assay). The specimen sequenced was CD4+ T cells from blood, cultured in vitro. The receptors stem from a human donor who had recovered from COVID-19.

V is TRBV7-6 and J is TRBJ1-1; no clear D gene. V lost 0 bases to trimming and J lost 0 bases, with 17 bases between them. There are 18 residues in the CDR3. Germline assignment: CDR1 SGHVS and CDR2 FNYEAQ. CDR3 DNA sequence: TGTGCCAGCAGCTTAGCGACCGGAGGAAGCCAATTGAACACTGAAGCTTTCTTT. Translated, it gives CASSLATGGSQLNTEAFF.

This clonotype was seen a handful of times. The genes are TRBV6-1 and TRBJ1-2; D call uncertain. The CDR3 extends over 12 amino acids. Germline lookup yields CDR1 MNHNS and CDR2 SASEGT. Trimming shortened V by 7 bases and J by 14 bases, and 20 bases separated the two germline ends. This CDR3 reads CASNRAGSWITF. CDR3 bases: TGTGCCAGCAACCGCGCCGGGTCCTGGATAACCTTC.

V usage is TRBV27 and J usage is TRBJ2-3, with a weak D call TRBD1 (5 bases). There are 15 residues in the CDR3. Trimming removed 1 base at V and 1 base at J, with 9 bases between. The germline CDR1 and CDR2 sequences are MNHEY and SMNVEV (reference sequence). The CDR3 protein is CASSLWGSGTDTQYF. CDR3 sequence (DNA): TGTGCCAGCAGTTTATGGGGCTCAGGCACAGATACGCAGTATTTT.

J is TRBJ2-5 and V is TRBV7-2, with D possibly being TRBD2 (6 bases). CDR1 and CDR2 from the germline V gene are SGHTA and FQGNSA. Between the trimmed V and J ends, which lost 5 bases and 3 bases, there was a span of 10 bases. The CDR3 has 13 residues. The CDR3 loop reads CASSLRREETQYF. Written as DNA, the CDR3 is TGTGCCAGCAGCCTCCGGAGGGAAGAGACCCAGTACTTC. The full variable domain, in which reference TRBV7-2 and TRBJ2-5 provide the parts outside the CDR3, is GAGVSQSPSNKVTEKGKDVELRCDPISGHTALYWYRQSLGQGLEFLIYFQGNSAPDKSGLPSDRFSAERTGGSVSTLTIQRTQQEDSAVYLCASSLRREETQYFGPGTRLLVL.

V is TRBV15 and J is TRBJ2-5; possible D gene TRBD1, 5 bases. The CDR3 totals 15 residues. Germline-derived CDR1 and CDR2 are LNHNV and YYDKDF (reference sequence). V lost 0 bases, J lost 4 bases, and 12 bases lay in between. The CDR3: CATSRDKGNGETQYF. CDR3 nucleotides: TGTGCCACCAGCAGAGATAAGGGGAATGGAGAGACCCAGTACTTC. Full variable domain (rest looked up from reference TRBV15 and TRBJ2-5): DAMVIQNPRYQVTQFGKPVTLSCSQTLNHNVMYWYQQKSSQAPKLLFHYYDKDFNNEADTPDNFQSRRPNTSFCFLDIRSPGLGDTAMYLCATSRDKGNGETQYFGPGTRLLVL.

The V call is TRBV4-1, the J call TRBJ1-1; the D is unclear. V gave up 3 bases and J gave up 0 bases, with 14 bases separating them. The CDR3 sequence is 16 residues long. Germline V lookup: CDR1 MGHRA, CDR2 YSYEKL. DNA for the CDR3: TGCGCCAGCAGCCAGGTGAGGGCCCACATGAACACTGAAGCTTTCTTT. This codes for CASSQVRAHMNTEAFF.

This rearrangement joins TRBV24-1 to TRBJ2-5; 8 nucleotides align to TRBD1. The V and J ends lost 3 bases and 1 base, in that order; junction bases with no gene match: 6. CDR1 and CDR2 (germline): KGHDR, SFDVKD. This CDR3 is built from 16 residues. In nucleotides, the CDR3 is TGTGCCACCAGTGATCCGGGACAGGCCATCCAAGAGACCCAGTACTTC. It is translated as CATSDPGQAIQETQYF.

The V gene is TRBV19, the J gene TRBJ1-1; the D gene is possibly TRBD1 (5 bases). The germline gives CDR1 LNHDA, CDR2 SQIVND (reference sequence). CDR3 length: 12 residues. V was pared by 5 bases and J by 6 bases, with 10 bases between. As DNA, the CDR3 is TGTGCCAGTAGTCGGGGGGTTGCTGAAGCTTTCTTT. Its protein is CASSRGVAEAFF.

J is TRBJ2-1 and V is TRBV5-4, with 7 bases aligning to TRBD2. After removal of 6 bases from V and 6 bases from J, the junction contained 6 bases not matched to a gene. This CDR3 has 13 residues. Germline loops: CDR1 SGHNT, CDR2 YYREEE (reference sequence). The CDR3 sequence is CASKVAGSNEQFF. In DNA, the CDR3 is TGTGCCAGCAAAGTAGCGGGTAGCAATGAGCAGTTCTTC.